This T cell receptor beta chain was obtained from a study of T cells in Graves' hyperthyroidism and ophthalmopathy. Turning to the study itself: It was at initial diagnosis, before any treatment, that peripheral blood was collected. General study findings and limits: The majority of expanded thyroid clonotypes above 0.001 also appeared in blood.

Among ophthalmopathy patients, the Clinical Activity Score reached at least 3, the NOSPECS grade reached at least 4, and duration remained under 3 months. Exclusion of patients followed from uncontrolled infection, other autoimmune disease, pregnancy or lactation. This clonotype occurred a few times. What it binds is unknown. RNA transcripts gave rise to amplified TCR beta CDR3 regions. The HTBI set primed first-round TCR CDR3 RT-PCR. TCRdb re-derived calls from the multiplex PCR reads in MiXCR, one entry per CDR3 protein. The sample contains a few hundred thousand distinct CDR3 sequences, roughly 18% of which appear only once. This clonotype was sampled from a young woman with Graves' ophthalmopathy. Sequenced: blood.

DNA for the CDR3: TGCGCCAGCAGCTTGGTAGGGGGGCTGGACGAGCAGTACTTC. Its protein is CASSLVGGLDEQYF. The genes are TRBV5-1 and TRBJ2-7; D possibly matches TRBD1 or TRBD2 (6 bases each). V was clipped by 0 bases and J by 5 bases, with 12 bases between them. CDR1 and CDR2 (germline): SGHRS, YFSETQ. The CDR3 spans 14 residues.